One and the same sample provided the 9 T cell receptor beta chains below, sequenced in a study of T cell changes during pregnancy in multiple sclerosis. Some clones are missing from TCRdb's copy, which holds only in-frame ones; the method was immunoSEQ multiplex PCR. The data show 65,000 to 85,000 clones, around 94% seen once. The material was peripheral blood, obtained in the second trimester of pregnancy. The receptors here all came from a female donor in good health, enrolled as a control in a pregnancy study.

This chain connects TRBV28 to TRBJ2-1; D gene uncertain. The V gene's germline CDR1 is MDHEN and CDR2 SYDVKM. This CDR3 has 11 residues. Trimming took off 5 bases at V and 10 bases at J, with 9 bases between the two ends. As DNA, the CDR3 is TGTGCCAGCAGTAGCAACCTGGAGCAGTTCTTC. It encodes CASSSNLEQFF.

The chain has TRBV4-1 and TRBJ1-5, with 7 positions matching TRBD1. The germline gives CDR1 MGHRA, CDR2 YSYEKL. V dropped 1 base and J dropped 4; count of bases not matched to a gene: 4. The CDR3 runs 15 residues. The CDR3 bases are TGCGCCAGCAGCCAAGGAGGGGGCGGGAATCAGCCCCAGCATTTT. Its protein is CASSQGGGGNQPQHF.

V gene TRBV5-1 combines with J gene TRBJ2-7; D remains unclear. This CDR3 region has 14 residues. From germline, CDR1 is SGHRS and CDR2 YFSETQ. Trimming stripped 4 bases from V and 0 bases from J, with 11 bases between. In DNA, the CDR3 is TGCGCCAGCAGCGCTTCGTCGGTCTCCTACGAGCAGTACTTC. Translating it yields CASSASSVSYEQYF.

The CDR3 region has the DNA TGTGCCAGCAGCCGGGGGACTAGCGGGGACTACGAGCAGTACTTC. Amino acid sequence: CASSRGTSGDYEQYF. The chain recombines TRBV4-2 with TRBJ2-5; 13 positions agree with TRBD2. The DNA end is more similar to TRBJ2-7, so the J call may be wrong. The germline V gene has CDR1 LGHNA and CDR2 YNFKEQ. This CDR3 is built from 15 residues.

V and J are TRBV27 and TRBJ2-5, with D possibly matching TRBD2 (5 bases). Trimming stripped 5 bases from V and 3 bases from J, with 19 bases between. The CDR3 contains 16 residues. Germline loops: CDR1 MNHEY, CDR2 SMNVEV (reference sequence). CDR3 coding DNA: TGTGCCAGCAGTCCCAACGCCGGGGTTCGTAAAGAGACCCAGTACTTC. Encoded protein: CASSPNAGVRKETQYF.

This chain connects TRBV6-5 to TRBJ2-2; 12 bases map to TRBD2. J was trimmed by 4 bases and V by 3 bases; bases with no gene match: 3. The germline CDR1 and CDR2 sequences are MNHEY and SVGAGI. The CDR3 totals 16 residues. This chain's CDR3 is CASSYSSGRVTGELFF. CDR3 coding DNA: TGTGCCAGCAGTTATTCTAGCGGGAGGGTCACCGGGGAGCTGTTTTTT.

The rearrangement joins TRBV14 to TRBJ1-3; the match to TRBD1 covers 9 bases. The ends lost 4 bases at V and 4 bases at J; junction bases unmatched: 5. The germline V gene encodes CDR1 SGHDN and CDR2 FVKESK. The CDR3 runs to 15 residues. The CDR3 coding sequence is TGTGCCAGCAGCCCCGCTGGACAGGGGGGAAACACCATATATTTT. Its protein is CASSPAGQGGNTIYF. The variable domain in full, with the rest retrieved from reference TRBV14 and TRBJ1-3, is EAGVTQFPSHSVIEKGQTVTLRCDPISGHDNLYWYRRVMGKEIKFLLHFVKESKQDESGMPNNRFLAERTGGTYSTLKVQPAELEDSGVYFCASSPAGQGGNTIYFGEGSWLTVV.

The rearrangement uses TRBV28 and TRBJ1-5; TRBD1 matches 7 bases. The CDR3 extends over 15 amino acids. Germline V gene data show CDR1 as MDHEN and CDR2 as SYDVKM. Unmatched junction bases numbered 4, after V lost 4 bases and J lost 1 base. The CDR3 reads CASSSSRGSNQPQHF. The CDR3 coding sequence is TGTGCCAGCAGTTCCTCCAGGGGGAGCAATCAGCCCCAGCATTTT.

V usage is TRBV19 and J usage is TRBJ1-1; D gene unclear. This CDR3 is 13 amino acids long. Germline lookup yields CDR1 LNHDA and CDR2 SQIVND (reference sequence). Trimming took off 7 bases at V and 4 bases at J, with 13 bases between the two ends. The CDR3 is CASNFSPGTEAFF. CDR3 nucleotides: TGTGCCAGTAATTTTAGTCCGGGCACTGAAGCTTTCTTT.